This T cell receptor beta chain was recovered during a study of blood T cell repertoires in COVID-19 (dated by TCRdb to the early 2020s). About the full investigation: Samples from collaborators originated in the United States, Italy and Spain and spanned both the acute and convalescent phases of COVID-19. The prospective study material was composed of cDNA or gDNA derived from T cells, B-cell-depleted T cells, or PBMCs. A de-identified subject ID, COVID-19 status, age in years and sex were almost always included in the sample metadata. The repertoires were released in a freely available public database meant as a resource for research on the immune response to SARS-CoV-2. HLA class I and class II types, where available, came from metadata supplied by the sample provider rather than from assay-based typing. Samples were obtained from the ongoing ImmuneRACE study (first 160 participants) and from 1,200 or so subjects provided by 6 global collaborators. The dataset comprised deeply sampled blood TCRbeta repertoires from subjects exposed to, actively infected with, or recovered from COVID-19. The full study reports these points: How much clinical and demographic metadata was included differed by source and by participant, and the metadata was provided uncurated.

On this clone: Its antigen target is currently unknown. Base qualities were left out, and no much larger clone turns up one base away.

Each collaborating institution followed its own protocols to collect whole blood in K2EDTA tubes. For TCRbeta analysis, collaborators shipped samples in one of three forms: frozen whole blood, isolated PBMCs, or DNA extracted from either of those sample types. TCRbeta CDR3 regions were amplified from genomic DNA using the immunoSEQ Assay, a bias-controlled multiplex PCR. Regarding the original processing steps: Nucleated cell counts per sample were estimated from amplification of reference gene primers within the assay. To quantify the absolute abundance of each unique TCRbeta CDR3 rearrangement, sequence reads were collapsed and filtered. Productive Simpson clonality was computed per sample as the square root of Simpson's diversity index over productive rearrangements. This immuneACCESS table, as held by TCRdb, lists in-frame sequences with V and J called but not all clones. Of the missing ones, under half trace to an unresolved V gene in checked studies; the others have no known cause. Clone size and the V and J calls come from that table; the DNA yielded D and trimming. In this sample the table shows 250,000 to 300,000 clones, 80% to 85% of which occur a single time. The ten most abundant clones make up around 2.9% of the sample.

Trimming costs V 2 bases and J 5 bases, and their ends lie 15 bases apart. Taken from the germline V gene, the CDR1 and CDR2 loops are SGHNT and YENEEA. The CDR3 holds 15 amino acids from the cysteine to the phenylalanine. Of the read, only the CDR3 DNA is kept; its 45 bases are in frame from base 1. This sequence uses TRBV11-3 and TRBJ2-5; TRBD2 might be the D gene, on 6 matching bases. The TCR comes from an older woman with active or convalescent COVID-19. Sequences were obtained from peripheral blood. The CDR3 region reads CASSLSSTREETQYF. The nucleotide sequence is TGTGCCAGCAGCTTATCCTCGACTAGAGAGGAGACCCAGTACTTC.